This TCR beta chain was observed in a study of cytomegalovirus exposure and HLA in healthy donors. About the study: Sequencing of around 200 million T cells in an earlier analysis found under 120 million unique TCR beta sequences. Study observations and caveats: In vitro checks showed that a few CMV-associated chains really do target CMV antigens. There were some public TCRs occurring in many donors, but most TCR sequences were rare.

It was healthy bone marrow donors who served as donors. V shed 2 bases and J 6 bases; nucleotides not matched to a gene: 2. The CDR3 consists of 13 residues. Per the germline V gene, CDR1 is MNHEY and CDR2 is SVGAGI. The PCR had 60 Vbeta and 13 Jbeta primers. The method was immunoSEQ multiplex PCR; TCRdb's version includes in-frame clones alone and lacks a portion of them. The table lists roughly 200,000 clones, 79% of them singletons. Comment on this clone: The antigen remains undetermined.

Sequencing used PBMCs. This receptor was identified in a woman aged 30 to 39 in good health and CMV-seropositive. The chain employs TRBV6-5 and TRBJ1-2; the match to TRBD1 covers 8 bases. CDR3 sequence (DNA): TGTGCCAGCAGTTACCAGGGGGCGCATGGCTACACCTTC. Translation: CASSYQGAHGYTF.